Each of the 27 T cell receptor beta chains below was sequenced from the same sample in a study of T cells in Graves' hyperthyroidism and ophthalmopathy (dated by TCRdb to between 2018 and 2020). The library was obtained by multiplex PCR. Reads for this sample came from an Illumina HiSeq 2000. TCR beta CDR3 regions were amplified from RNA transcripts. For the first round of RT-PCR on the TCR CDR3, the HTBI primer set was used together with the Qiagen OneStep RT-PCR kit. TCRdb reran the public reads through fastp at Q25 and MiXCR, keeping productive beta chains. Rows matching on CDR3 protein sequence are summarized as one entry with the most common DNA and genes. This sample comprises 540,000 or so distinct CDR3 sequences, around 42% of them detected only once. Over 15% of the sample is taken by the ten largest. Input material: peripheral blood or thyroid tissue (not recorded which). These TCRs come from an adult woman with Graves' disease, either hyperthyroidism or ophthalmopathy (not recorded which).

Concerning this clonotype: It may be a read error: a sequence one base away is much more abundant. The chain uses TRBV5-1 and TRBJ1-4; 10 bases are shared with TRBD1. V was clipped by 0 bases and J by 6 bases; unmatched bases: 2. Germline CDR1 and CDR2: SGHRS and YFSETQ. The length of the CDR3 is 15 residues. The CDR3 nucleotides read TGCGCCAGCAGCTTGGACGGGACAGGGGATGAAAAACTGTTTTTT. Amino acids: CASSLDGTGDEKLFF.

This clonotype was detected ten times or more. The chain combines TRBV27 with TRBJ1-6; D unclear. The CDR3 covers 12 residues. Germline lookup yields CDR1 MNHEY and CDR2 SMNVEV (reference sequence). Trimming removed 5 bases at V and 9 bases at J, with 8 bases between. The CDR3 bases are TGTGCCAGCAGTCAAGGACTTTCACCCCTCCACTTT. Residues: CASSQGLSPLHF.

The chain combines TRBV19 with TRBJ2-6; 8 bases map to TRBD1. The CDR3 length is 17 residues. Germline loops: CDR1 LNHDA, CDR2 SQIVND (reference sequence). V lost 7 bases and J lost 0; bases outside the gene matches: 8. CDR3 region: CASIPNRGYSGANVLTF. The CDR3 DNA sequence: TGTGCCAGTATCCCGAACAGGGGGTACTCTGGGGCCAACGTCCTGACTTTC. The full variable domain, rest sourced from reference TRBV19 and TRBJ2-6, is DGGITQSPKYLFRKEGQNVTLSCEQNLNHDAMYWYRQDPGQGLRLIYYSQIVNDFQKGDIAEGYSVSREKKESFPLTVTSAQKNPTAFYLCASIPNRGYSGANVLTFGAGSRLTVL.

This clonotype came up many times. The DNA of the CDR3 is TGTGCCAGCAGCACGAGGAACTATGGCTACACCTTC. Translated, it gives CASSTRNYGYTF. The chain recombines TRBV12-3 or TRBV12-4 with TRBJ1-2; D gene uncertain. V lost 6 bases and J 2 bases, leaving 7 bases between the germline ends. The CDR3 covers 12 residues.

The V call is TRBV2, the J call TRBJ2-1; 7 bases are a match to TRBD2. Trimming removed 9 bases from V and 8 bases from J; junction bases left unmatched: 13. This CDR3 contains 14 residues. CDR1 is SNHLY and CDR2 is FYNNEI in the germline V gene. CDR3 loop: CARGGSKIWDEQFF. The CDR3 nucleotides are TGTGCCAGGGGCGGGAGCAAAATTTGGGATGAGCAGTTCTTC.

A few counts support this clonotype. The gene calls are TRBV30 and TRBJ1-2, with D unclear. Germline CDR1 reads GTSNPN; CDR2 reads SVGIG (reference sequence). V gave up 3 bases and J gave up 2 bases, with 7 bases separating them. The CDR3 is made up of 12 amino acids. CDR3 residues: CAWRTENYGYTF. In nucleotides, the CDR3 is TGTGCCTGGAGAACTGAGAACTATGGCTACACCTTC.

This clonotype has ten or more counts. The chain carries TRBV11-2 and TRBJ2-2; possibly TRBD2 for D (6 bases). V shed 1 base and J shed 0 bases, with 6 bases lying between them. The germline V gene has CDR1 SGHAT and CDR2 FQNNGV. This CDR3 has 15 residues. The CDR3 sequence: CASSLGLANTGELFF. The CDR3 coding sequence is TGTGCCAGCAGCTTAGGACTAGCGAACACCGGGGAGCTGTTTTTT.

V gene TRBV7-6 combines with J gene TRBJ2-7; TRBD2 matches 9 bases. Per germline, CDR1 SGHVS and CDR2 FNYEAQ. The CDR3 consists of 15 residues. V shed 3 bases and J 4 bases; nucleotides not matched to a gene: 7. CDR3 loop: CASSLAAGGVYEQYF. DNA of the CDR3: TGTGCCAGCAGCTTGGCGGCGGGAGGGGTTTACGAGCAGTACTTC.

The V and J genes are TRBV6-5 and TRBJ1-1; 8 bases line up with TRBD1. V gave up 8 bases and J gave up 6 bases; unmatched junction bases: 8. The CDR3 runs to 13 residues. CDR1 and CDR2 from the germline V gene are MNHEY and SVGAGI. The CDR3 DNA sequence: TGTGCCAGCGCCGGACGACAGGGGTCTGAAGCTTTCTTT. Amino acids: CASAGRQGSEAFF.

This clonotype was seen repeatedly, ten times or more. Possible read error: a much larger clone is one base away. This chain links TRBV2 with TRBJ1-4; D remains unclear. Per the germline V gene, CDR1 is SNHLY and CDR2 is FYNNEI. The CDR3 is 12 amino acids. The CDR3 nucleotides are TGTGCCAGCATAACAAAAGGAGAAAAACTGCTTTTT. It translates to CASITKGEKLLF.

Comments on this clonotype: Since a much larger clone is just one base distant, this may be a read error. The chain uses TRBV6-1 and TRBJ2-7, with TRBD2 matching over 7 bases. Germline loops: CDR1 MNHNS, CDR2 SASEGT. The length of the CDR3 is 13 residues. With 8 bases clipped from V and 4 bases from J, the junction kept 8 bases outside the gene matches. CDR3 protein: CASGQTAGYEQYF. Written as DNA, the CDR3 is TGTGCCAGCGGCCAGACAGCGGGATACGAGCAGTACTTC.

With regard to this clonotype: With a much larger clone just one base away, this may be a read error. The chain links TRBV6-6 to TRBJ2-5; unclear D gene. The germline CDR1 and CDR2 sequences are MNHNY and SVGAGI (reference sequence). The CDR3 totals 13 residues. The CDR3 spells CTTQVPIQETQYF. The CDR3 nucleotides are TGTACCACCCAAGTGCCCATTCAAGAGACCCAGTACTTC.

This clonotype has a count of ten or more. This rearrangement joins TRBV15 to TRBJ2-5, with D maybe TRBD1 (5 bases). Trimming took 5 bases from V and 0 from J, leaving 13 bases between them. Looked up from germline, CDR1 is LNHNV and CDR2 is YYDKDF (reference sequence). The CDR3 is made up of 15 amino acids. DNA for the CDR3: TGTGCCACCAGCTCCGACAGACACAACCAAGAGACCCAGTACTTC. Its translation: CATSSDRHNQETQYF.

The table lists this clonotype with many counts. The chain combines TRBV5-1 with TRBJ2-5; possibly TRBD1 for D (5 bases). Germline-derived CDR1 and CDR2 are SGHRS and YFSETQ. The CDR3 runs 16 residues. V shed 4 bases and J shed 5 bases, with 21 bases lying between them. In nucleotides, the CDR3 is TGCGCCAGCAGCCCAGGGATGTTTCAAGAGTGGGAGACCCAGTACTTC. This encodes CASSPGMFQEWETQYF.

This clonotype was found once. The chain has TRBV19 and TRBJ2-7; D is unresolved. CDR3 length: 15 residues. Germline V CDR1 and CDR2: LNHDA, SQIVND (reference sequence). Deletions cut 3 bases from V and 2 bases from J, with 14 bases between. The CDR3 DNA is TGTGCCAGTAGTATCGGTCAGGTTCAACCCTACGAGCAGTACTTC. Encoded protein: CASSIGQVQPYEQYF. Filled out from reference TRBV19 and TRBJ2-7, the complete variable domain reads DGGITQSPKYLFRKEGQNVTLSCEQNLNHDAMYWYRQDPGQGLRLIYYSQIVNDFQKGDIAEGYSVSREKKESFPLTVTSAQKNPTAFYLCASSIGQVQPYEQYFGPGTRLTVT.

V usage is TRBV5-1 and J usage is TRBJ2-1; D not certain. Trimming pared 0 bases from V and 6 bases from J, leaving 13 bases between. Germline V gene sequence: CDR1 SGHRS, CDR2 YFSETQ. This CDR3 has 15 residues. CDR3 coding DNA: TGCGCCAGCAGCTTGGATCTCAGTGGCACCAATGAGCAGTTCTTC. Residues: CASSLDLSGTNEQFF. Full variable domain (outside the CDR3, taken from reference TRBV5-1 and TRBJ2-1): KAGVTQTPRYLIKTRGQQVTLSCSPISGHRSVSWYQQTPGQGLQFLFEYFSETQRNKGNFPGRFSGRQFSNSRSEMNVSTLELGDSALYLCASSLDLSGTNEQFFGPGTRLTVL.

This chain uses TRBV2 with TRBJ2-5, with 9 bases aligning to TRBD1. This CDR3 is built from 14 residues. Germline assignment: CDR1 SNHLY and CDR2 FYNNEI. V gave up 4 bases and J gave up 5 bases; unmatched junction bases: 5. CDR3 coding DNA: TGTGCCAGCAGTGGGGGGACAGGGAAGGAGACCCAGTACTTC. The encoded protein is CASSGGTGKETQYF.

CDR3 DNA: TGTGCCAGCACCTCAGGGGCCGAGCAGTACTTC. It specifies CASTSGAEQYF. This rearrangement joins TRBV3-1 to TRBJ2-7; a possible D gene is TRBD1 (6 bases). The CDR3 is 11 amino acids. In germline, CDR1 is LGHDT, CDR2 YNNKEL (reference sequence). The V end lost 7 bases, the J end lost 6 bases, and 10 bases lay between the germline ends.

V and J are TRBV6-5 and TRBJ2-3, with 11 bases that match TRBD2. Germline CDR1 MNHEY, CDR2 SVGAGI. V dropped 5 bases and J dropped 6; count of bases not matched to a gene: 1. The CDR3 contains 13 residues. The CDR3 region has the DNA TGTGCCAGCAGTCCTAGCGGGAGGGATACGCAGTATTTT. Its translation is CASSPSGRDTQYF.

This clonotype occurred many times. The chain uses TRBV6-1 and TRBJ2-5; D gene uncertain. Trimming cost V 4 bases and J 8 bases, with 8 bases left between them. The length of the CDR3 is 11 residues. Germline V gives CDR1 MNHNS, CDR2 SASEGT. The CDR3 DNA is TGTGCCAGCAGTGGGTGGGGAACCCAGTACTTC. It yields the protein CASSGWGTQYF.

There are many counts of this clonotype. This chain links TRBV5-1 with TRBJ2-2; perhaps D is TRBD1 or TRBD2 (5 bases each). V lost 4 bases to trimming and J lost 1 base, with 8 bases between them. CDR1 is SGHRS and CDR2 is YFSETQ in the germline V gene. The CDR3 has 14 residues. CDR3 nucleotides: TGCGCCAGCAGCCTGGGGGAGAACACCGGGGAGCTGTTTTTT. Its protein product is CASSLGENTGELFF. The full variable domain, with the rest looked up from reference TRBV5-1 and TRBJ2-2, is KAGVTQTPRYLIKTRGQQVTLSCSPISGHRSVSWYQQTPGQGLQFLFEYFSETQRNKGNFPGRFSGRQFSNSRSEMNVSTLELGDSALYLCASSLGENTGELFFGEGSRLTVL.

The chain is built from TRBV29-1 and TRBJ2-2, with D perhaps TRBD1 (5 bases). This CDR3 has 14 amino acids. The germline V gene encodes CDR1 SQVTM and CDR2 ANQGSEA. Trimming shortened V by 3 bases and J by 1 base, and 9 bases separated the two germline ends. The CDR3 is CSVEGLLNTGELFF. Here the CDR3 DNA reads TGCAGCGTTGAGGGGCTCCTGAACACCGGGGAGCTGTTTTTT.

This clonotype was counted ten times or more. This chain uses TRBV29-1 with TRBJ1-5, with 9 nucleotides matching TRBD1. Germline-derived CDR1 and CDR2 are SQVTM and ANQGSEA. This CDR3 region has 14 residues. Trimming removed 4 bases from V and 7 bases from J; junction bases left unmatched: 8. DNA for the CDR3: TGCAGCGTTGGAGGGACAGGGAGGGGGCAGCCCCAGCATTTT. Protein: CSVGGTGRGQPQHF.

This chain joins TRBV15 and TRBJ1-2; unclear D gene. V shed 0 bases and J shed 8 bases, with 10 bases lying between them. There are 13 residues in the CDR3. CDR1 is LNHNV, CDR2 YYDKDF, per germline (reference sequence). Here the CDR3 reads CATSRDVAGGYTF. For the CDR3, the DNA is TGTGCCACCAGCAGAGATGTGGCGGGAGGCTACACCTTC.

This chain links TRBV7-9 with TRBJ2-7; 8 nucleotides line up with TRBD1. The CDR3 has 14 amino acids. Germline CDR1 SEHNR, CDR2 FQNEAQ (reference sequence). Germline trimming cut 5 bases from V and 6 bases from J; bases unmatched to any gene: 9. The DNA for the CDR3 is TGTGCCAGCAGCCCATGGACAGGGCTCGTCGAGCAGTACTTC. It specifies CASSPWTGLVEQYF.

The J gene is TRBJ2-7, the V gene TRBV7-7; D is unclear. The CDR3 has 13 residues. CDR1 is SSHAT, CDR2 FNYEAQ, per germline (reference sequence). The CDR3 loop reads CARRAGRTYEQYF. For the CDR3, the DNA is TGTGCTAGAAGGGCCGGTAGAACCTACGAGCAGTACTTC.

This clonotype was counted a single time. A read error may be the cause here, since a much bigger clone is one base away. This chain connects TRBV11-2 to TRBJ2-7, with D uncertain. The length of the CDR3 is 15 residues. The germline V gene has CDR1 SGHAT and CDR2 FQNNGV. Trimming took 3 bases from V and 3 from J, leaving 15 bases between them. CDR3 DNA: TGTGCCAGCAGCTTGGGTTTCGGCCGGAGCTACGAGCAGTACTTC. Translated: CASSLGFGRSYEQYF.